This note documents a single T cell receptor (beta chain) sequence. The data were taken from a study of T-cell reconstitution after alpha-beta-depleted transplantation in children. Library preparation (for TCRbeta) was performed with unique molecular identifiers. TCRdb fed the PCR reads into MiXCR, producing one record per CDR3 protein. The repertoire consists of a few hundred thousand distinct CDR3 sequences, with roughly 27% occurring once and the leading ten covering less than 40%. CDR3 size: 15 residues. Germline CDR1 reads SGHTA; CDR2 reads FQGNSA. Trimming stripped 2 bases from V and 4 bases from J, with 13 bases between.

This clonotype was obtained from a boy in the first two years of life with Wiskott-Aldrich syndrome, due to receive a stem cell transplant. The starting material was PBMCs, obtained before TCRalphabeta/CD19-depleted stem cell transplant. The V and J genes are TRBV7-2 and TRBJ2-3, with D unclear. The CDR3 protein is CASSLISFGPDTQYF. The CDR3 nucleotides are TGTGCCAGCAGCTTAATTTCATTCGGGCCAGATACGCAGTATTTT.